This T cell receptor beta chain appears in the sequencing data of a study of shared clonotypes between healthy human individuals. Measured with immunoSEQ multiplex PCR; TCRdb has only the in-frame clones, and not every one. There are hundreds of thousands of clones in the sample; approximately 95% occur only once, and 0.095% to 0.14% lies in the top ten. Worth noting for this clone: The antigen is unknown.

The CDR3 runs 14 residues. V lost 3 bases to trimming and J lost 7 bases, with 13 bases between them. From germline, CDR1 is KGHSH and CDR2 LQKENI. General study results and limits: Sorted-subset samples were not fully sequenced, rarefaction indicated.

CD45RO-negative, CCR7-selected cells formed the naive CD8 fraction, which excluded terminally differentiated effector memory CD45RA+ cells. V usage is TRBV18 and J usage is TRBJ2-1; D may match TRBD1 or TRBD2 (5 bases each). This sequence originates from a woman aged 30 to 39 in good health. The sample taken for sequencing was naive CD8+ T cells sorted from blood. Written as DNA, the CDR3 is TGTGCCAGCTCACCGGGACCTAGAGGGAATGAGCAGTTCTTC. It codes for CASSPGPRGNEQFF.